The rows below give T cell receptor beta chains drawn from one sample of a study of human T cells and chemical hapten exposure. TCRdb re-called the RACE reads with MiXCR, one entry per CDR3 protein. The data show 35,000 to 45,000 distinct CDR3 sequences, more than 8.5% seen once. Specimen: whole blood, collected in connection with sensitization to the hapten diphenylcyclopropenone (DPC). These receptors were obtained from a woman in her thirties or forties with alopecia areata. Some clones in this sample may be carry-over from other donors' samples. Each CDR3 is given with its conserved first and last residue. D genes are given only for firm matches. Rows may omit the clone size; those that give it use once, few, many or a size class.

CDR3 DNA	CDR3 protein	V gene	J gene	clone size	D gene
TGTGCCACCCGGAGGGGAACTGAAGCTTTCTTT	CATRRGTEAFF	TRBV27	TRBJ1-1	few	.
TGCAGCGCATACACAGGGTTGGAGAACGAGCAGTACTTC	CSAYTGLENEQYF	TRBV29-1	TRBJ2-7	many	.
TGTGCCAGCAGTTTGTCCCGCTATGGCTACACCTTC	CASSLSRYGYTF	TRBV12-3/TRBV12-4	TRBJ1-2	.	.
TGTGCCATTTCCCTTGGGGGGGTAGTTCAGCCCCAGCATTTT	CAISLGGVVQPQHF	TRBV28	TRBJ1-5	once	.
TGTGCCAGCAGATTAATCCCTGATGAAAAACTGTTTTTT	CASRLIPDEKLFF	TRBV6-1	TRBJ1-4	many	.
TGTGCCATCAGTCCCGATAGCGGGGGAGACTGGGATGAGCAGTTCTTC	CAISPDSGGDWDEQFF	TRBV10-3	TRBJ2-1	many	TRBD2
TGTGCCAGCAGTCCCTCGGGACAGGGCCTAAATCAGCCCCAGCATTTT	CASSPSGQGLNQPQHF	TRBV12-3/TRBV12-4	TRBJ1-5	few	TRBD1
TGTGCCAGTAGTCTCAACGACTGGTCTGGCAAAAACATTCAGTACTTC	CASSLNDWSGKNIQYF	TRBV19	TRBJ2-4	many	.
TGCAGCGTTTTGACCGCAACTAATGAAAAACTGTTTTTT	CSVLTATNEKLFF	TRBV29-1	TRBJ1-4	many	.
TGTGCCAGCAGCCCTTGGTACCCTAGGACAGTCCGTTACGAACCGGGTTTGAACACCGGGGAGCTGTTTTTT	CASSPWYPRTVRYEPGLNTGELFF	TRBV7-3	TRBJ2-2	many	.
TGTGCCAGCAGGGAGGGACAGGGACCTGGGGTGCAGTACTTC	CASREGQGPGVQYF	TRBV27	TRBJ2-7	.	TRBD1
TGTGCCAGCAGCTTGGCGGGACTAGCCTTTGAGCAGTTCTTC	CASSLAGLAFEQFF	TRBV5-4	TRBJ2-1	many	TRBD2
TGTGCCAGCAGCTTAGCTCAGGCGAACACTGAAGCTTTCTTT	CASSLAQANTEAFF	TRBV7-2	TRBJ1-1	many	.
TGTGCCAGCAGCCCCAGTCCTAGGGCGGGGGGGCCAAATGAGCAGTTCTTC	CASSPSPRAGGPNEQFF	TRBV7-2	TRBJ2-1	.	TRBD2
TGTGCCAGCAGCTTGGATCCGAGACGCTCCTACAATGAGCAGTTCTTC	CASSLDPRRSYNEQFF	TRBV5-4	TRBJ2-1	.	.
TGCGCCAGCAGCCGTTACTCGACAGGTTTTCAAGAGACCCAGTACTTC	CASSRYSTGFQETQYF	TRBV4-3	TRBJ2-5	many	.
TGTGCCAGCAGCTTAGCCGGGACAGGGGGGGACACCATATATTTT	CASSLAGTGGDTIYF	TRBV7-2	TRBJ1-3	many	TRBD1
TGTGCCAGCAGCGACTCCGGCCTATTTAGCGAAAAACTGTTTTTT	CASSDSGLFSEKLFF	TRBV7-2	TRBJ1-4	many	.
TGTGCCAGCAGCTTAGATTTGGTGAACACTGAAGCTTTCTTT	CASSLDLVNTEAFF	TRBV11-2	TRBJ1-1	many	.
TGCAGCGGAGCTACAGAGACCCAGTACTTC	CSGATETQYF	TRBV29-1	TRBJ2-5	many	.
TGCGCCAGCAGCTTGGCAGCGGAGGTGGGAGAGACCCAGTACTTC	CASSLAAEVGETQYF	TRBV5-1	TRBJ2-5	many	.
TGTGCCAGCAGCCCGAGAGGCACAGTGGAAGAGACCCAGTACTTC	CASSPRGTVEETQYF	TRBV7-2	TRBJ2-5	many	.
TGTGCCAGCAGCATCAGAATACTCAATTCACCCCTCCACTTT	CASSIRILNSPLHF	TRBV3-1	TRBJ1-6	many	.
TGTGCCAGCAGCTTATCGACCTACAATGAGCAGTTCTTC	CASSLSTYNEQFF	TRBV7-6	TRBJ2-1	.	.
TGTGCCTGGAGTGTGTTCGGGAGTTTCAATTCACCCCTCCACTTT	CAWSVFGSFNSPLHF	TRBV30	TRBJ1-6	many	.
TGTGCCAGCAGTGAGGGTATAGCGGGGGGGCGCGAGCAGTACTTC	CASSEGIAGGREQYF	TRBV2	TRBJ2-7	many	TRBD2
TGTGCCAGCAGCTCTGACAGGGTGGCTAGGACTGAAGCTTTCTTT	CASSSDRVARTEAFF	TRBV7-8	TRBJ1-1	many	TRBD1
TGCAGTGCTATGGTGCCGGGAGGAACTGAAGCTTTCTTT	CSAMVPGGTEAFF	TRBV20-1	TRBJ1-1	many	.
TGCAGTGCTAGAAACCGCCCGCCCCGGGCTCCTACAGACAGGTTCTCCTACAATGAGCAGTTCTTC	CSARNRPPRAPTDRFSYNEQFF	TRBV20-1	TRBJ2-1	many	.
TGTGCCAGCAGCCAGGCTTTCTCCGAGACCCAGTACTTC	CASSQAFSETQYF	TRBV4-2	TRBJ2-5	few	.
TGTGCCAGTAGTGAATATCATGGAGACACCATATATTTT	CASSEYHGDTIYF	TRBV25-1	TRBJ1-3	few	.
TGCGCCAGCAGCCACCTGGGACTAGCGGAGAGCACAGATACGCAGTATTTT	CASSHLGLAESTDTQYF	TRBV4-1	TRBJ2-3	few	TRBD2
TGTGCCAGCAGTCCCGACGCTCGTGGGACCCAGTACTTC	CASSPDARGTQYF	TRBV6-4	TRBJ2-5	many	.
TGTGCCAGCTCACCTGTTCAGGGGACCATCTTCAATGAGCAGTTCTTC	CASSPVQGTIFNEQFF	TRBV18	TRBJ2-1	many	.